Each of the 23 T cell receptor beta chains below was sequenced from the same sample in a study of breast tumors, draining lymph nodes, adjacent tissues listed by TCRdb under 2016. Libraries came from multiplex PCR. TCRdb records Illumina HiSeq 2000 as the sequencer. The public reads were quality trimmed at Q25 with fastp and then assembled into clones with MiXCR by TCRdb, keeping productive beta chains. Entries are consolidated by CDR3 protein sequence, retaining the most common genes and DNA. The sample table records 100,000 to 150,000 distinct CDR3 sequences; around 20% of these occur just once. About 3.5% of the sample rests with the top ten. The axillary draining lymph nodes of breast cancer patients were the source of the lymph node samples. Specimen: axillary lymph node tissue. Receptors were obtained from a female donor with breast cancer. Some clones in this sample may be carry-over from other donors' samples.

This clonotype was observed a handful of times. The chain links TRBV20-1 to TRBJ2-7; tentative D call: TRBD2 (5 bases). V was shortened by 2 bases and J by 3 bases, with 8 bases between the two germline ends. CDR3 size: 12 residues. The germline V gene has CDR1 DFQATT and CDR2 SNEGSKA (reference sequence). The CDR3 is CSARRGGYEQYF. CDR3 DNA sequence: TGCAGTGCTAGACGGGGTGGCTACGAGCAGTACTTC.

This clonotype was found many times. CDR3 in amino acids: CASSLFPGGPYEQFF. The CDR3 nucleotides read TGTGCCAGCAGCTTATTTCCGGGGGGCCCTTACGAGCAGTTCTTC. This chain connects TRBV7-9 to TRBJ2-1; a possible D gene is TRBD2 (7 bases). The germline V gene has CDR1 SEHNR and CDR2 FQNEAQ (reference sequence). V lost 2 bases and J lost 10, with 18 bases in between. CDR3 length equals 15 residues.

This clonotype was counted ten times or more. This rearrangement joins TRBV7-9 to TRBJ1-4, with D uncertain. Germline V gene data show CDR1 as SEHNR and CDR2 as FQNEAQ (reference sequence). This CDR3 has 15 amino acids. Deletions cut 1 base from V and 5 bases from J, with 11 bases between. DNA of the CDR3: TGTGCCAGCAGCTTAGGACCGGCGAACAATGAAAAACTGTTTTTT. Protein sequence: CASSLGPANNEKLFF.

This clonotype has at least ten counts. The chain carries TRBV5-8 and TRBJ2-7; 7 positions match TRBD2. CDR1 is SGHTS and CDR2 is YDEGEE in the germline V gene. V shed 4 bases and J 4 bases; nucleotides not matched to a gene: 8. This CDR3 is 14 amino acids long. CDR3 sequence: CASSRPAGLYEQYF. The CDR3, as DNA: TGTGCCAGCAGCCGGCCAGCGGGACTATACGAGCAGTACTTC.

Comment on this clonotype: This may be a read error: a much more frequent sequence differs by one nucleotide. The chain is built from TRBV5-1 and TRBJ1-5; D may be TRBD1 (5 bases). The CDR3 is 16 amino acids. V was clipped by 6 bases and J by 1 base, with 17 bases between them. CDR1 is SGHRS and CDR2 is YFSETQ in the germline V gene. The CDR3 nucleotides are TGCGCCAGCAACCACGCGGGACTTAGGAGCAATCAGCCCCAGCATTTT. It is translated as CASNHAGLRSNQPQHF.

This rearrangement joins TRBV27 to TRBJ1-5; 7 bases are shared with TRBD1. The CDR3 length is 14 residues. Unmatched junction bases numbered 6, after V lost 5 bases and J lost 5 bases. CDR1 is MNHEY and CDR2 is SMNVEV in the germline V gene (reference sequence). The CDR3 bases are TGTGCCAGCAGTCCGTCCAGGGGGTATCAGCCCCAGCATTTT. This codes for CASSPSRGYQPQHF.

About this clonotype itself: One base away lies a much larger clone, so this may be a sequencing read error. This chain connects TRBV29-1 to TRBJ2-6, with D possibly being TRBD1 (5 bases). In germline, CDR1 is SQVTM, CDR2 ANQGSEA. CDR3 size: 15 residues. In nucleotides, the CDR3 is TGCAGCGTTCTGGGGTCCTCCTCTGGGGCCAACGTCCCGACTTTC. It is translated as CSVLGSSSGANVPTF.

This clonotype was observed at least ten times. The chain links TRBV6-6 to TRBJ2-1; TRBD1 agrees at 10 bases. This CDR3 spans 17 amino acids. J lost 9 bases, V lost 6 bases, and 17 bases had no gene match. The germline V gene encodes CDR1 MNHNY and CDR2 SVGAGI (reference sequence). The CDR3 protein is CASRTTPGQGFNGEQFF. In DNA form, the CDR3 reads TGTGCCAGCAGAACCACGCCGGGACAGGGGTTCAATGGTGAGCAGTTCTTC.

About this clonotype itself: This sequence may be a read error, since a much larger clone differs from it by one base. The genes are TRBV20-1 and TRBJ1-5, with 9 bases aligning to TRBD1. Germline V gene data show CDR1 as DFQATT and CDR2 as SNEGSKA (reference sequence). The CDR3 runs to 17 residues. With V trimmed by 1 base and J by 0 bases, 7 bases remained unmatched. The DNA for the CDR3 is TGCAGTGCTAGAGGGGACCCGGGACAGGGTAGCAATCAGCCCCAGCATTTT. This translates into CSARGDPGQGSNQPQHF.

This clonotype appeared many times. The gene calls are TRBV5-1 and TRBJ1-4; TRBD1 matches at 9 bases. The junction had 2 bases not matched to a gene; V was cut back by 4 bases and J by 7 bases. The CDR3 spans 13 residues. Germline CDR1 is SGHRS and CDR2 is YFSETQ. Written as DNA, the CDR3 is TGCGCCAGCAGCGGGACAGGGTTTGAAAAACTGTTTTTT. Amino acids: CASSGTGFEKLFF. The full variable domain, its missing parts supplied by reference TRBV5-1 and TRBJ1-4, is KAGVTQTPRYLIKTRGQQVTLSCSPISGHRSVSWYQQTPGQGLQFLFEYFSETQRNKGNFPGRFSGRQFSNSRSEMNVSTLELGDSALYLCASSGTGFEKLFFGSGTQLSVL.

This clonotype was picked up many times. The chain combines TRBV19 with TRBJ2-7; 8 bases align to TRBD2. Looked up from germline, CDR1 is LNHDA and CDR2 is SQIVND (reference sequence). J gave up 3 bases and V 3 bases, and 4 bases lay outside the gene matches. There are 14 residues in the CDR3. The CDR3 nucleotides read TGTGCCAGTAGTATGAGTAGCGGGATCTACGAGCAGTACTTC. Translated, it gives CASSMSSGIYEQYF.

The chain uses TRBV19 and TRBJ1-5; possible D gene TRBD1, 6 bases. Germline CDR1 reads LNHDA; CDR2 reads SQIVND (reference sequence). The CDR3 has 17 residues. The V end was cut by 1 base, the J end by 6 bases, with 19 bases between. CDR3 sequence: CASSIGGIGGPIQPQHF. CDR3 nucleotide sequence: TGTGCCAGTAGTATAGGCGGGATAGGGGGGCCGATTCAGCCCCAGCATTTT.

This clonotype was seen ten or more times. The J gene is TRBJ2-2, the V gene TRBV2, with D unresolved. V was trimmed by 6 bases and J by 1 base, leaving 9 bases between them. Germline V gene data show CDR1 as SNHLY and CDR2 as FYNNEI. This CDR3 spans 14 amino acids. CDR3 in amino acids: CASRNGLNTGELFF. The CDR3 nucleotides are TGTGCCAGCAGAAACGGGCTGAACACCGGGGAGCTGTTTTTT.

This clonotype was counted at least ten times. The chain uses TRBV4-1 and TRBJ1-2; D remains ambiguous. CDR3 length equals 13 residues. The V and J ends lost 4 bases and 3 bases respectively, with 9 bases between them. Germline CDR1 reads MGHRA; CDR2 reads YSYEKL. This chain's CDR3 is CASSPRLYYGYTF. The CDR3 region has the DNA TGCGCCAGCAGCCCCCGACTATACTATGGCTACACCTTC.

Ten or more counts support this clonotype. CDR3 in amino acids: CSANPGQGTSNYGYTF. The CDR3 nucleotides are TGCAGTGCAAATCCGGGACAGGGGACTTCTAACTATGGCTACACCTTC. The chain links TRBV20-1 to TRBJ1-2, with 10 bases aligning to TRBD1. Trimming removed 6 bases from V and 0 bases from J; junction bases left unmatched: 10. This CDR3 spans 16 amino acids. Germline V gives CDR1 DFQATT, CDR2 SNEGSKA (reference sequence).

This clonotype was observed a few times. The V call is TRBV20-1, the J call TRBJ2-3, with unresolved D. V was shortened by 4 bases and J by 6 bases, with 5 bases between the two germline ends. Germline CDR1 DFQATT, CDR2 SNEGSKA (reference sequence). CDR3 length: 10 residues. CDR3 in amino acids: CSAKRDTQYF. CDR3 bases: TGCAGTGCTAAGAGGGATACGCAGTATTTT.

This clonotype was counted many times. The chain recombines TRBV10-2 with TRBJ2-3; a possible D gene is TRBD2 (7 bases). CDR1 is WSHSY, CDR2 SAAADI, per germline. V was clipped by 9 bases and J by 8 bases, with 18 bases between them. The CDR3 has 13 residues. CDR3 sequence reads: CARAVGEGGTQYF. CDR3 nucleotide sequence: TGCGCCAGGGCGGTCGGGGAGGGGGGTACGCAGTATTTT.

This chain uses TRBV7-2 with TRBJ2-1, with 8 bases that match TRBD2. CDR1 and CDR2 (germline): SGHTA, FQGNSA. This CDR3 is built from 16 residues. V trimming: 4 bases; J trimming: 7 bases; junction bases outside the gene matches: 12. In DNA form, the CDR3 reads TGTGCCAGCAGCTCAGCGGGGGCCCTGAGGTTTAATGAGCAGTTCTTC. This translates into CASSSAGALRFNEQFF.

This clonotype appeared many times. The chain joins TRBV5-1 to TRBJ1-4; no reliable D call. The CDR3 loop spans 14 amino acids. Germline-derived CDR1 and CDR2 are SGHRS and YFSETQ. Deletions cut 0 bases from V and 2 bases from J, with 5 bases between. The CDR3 sequence is CASSLDQTNEKLFF. Written as DNA, the CDR3 is TGCGCCAGCAGCTTGGACCAGACTAATGAAAAACTGTTTTTT.

The chain is built from TRBV5-1 and TRBJ1-1; no clear D. V lost 0 bases and J 1 base, leaving 7 bases between the germline ends. The CDR3 contains 14 residues. Germline V gives CDR1 SGHRS, CDR2 YFSETQ. CDR3 DNA sequence: TGCGCCAGCAGCTTGGCCCCAGGGAACACTGAAGCTTTCTTT. This encodes CASSLAPGNTEAFF. Drawing the rest from reference TRBV5-1 and TRBJ1-1, the complete variable domain is KAGVTQTPRYLIKTRGQQVTLSCSPISGHRSVSWYQQTPGQGLQFLFEYFSETQRNKGNFPGRFSGRQFSNSRSEMNVSTLELGDSALYLCASSLAPGNTEAFFGQGTRLTVV.

This clonotype was observed at least ten times. The chain is built from TRBV3-1 and TRBJ2-5; D may be TRBD1 (7 bases). Germline assignment: CDR1 LGHDT and CDR2 YNNKEL (reference sequence). Trimming removed 1 base from V and 4 bases from J, with 16 bases in between. This CDR3 contains 16 residues. The CDR3 sequence is CASSQGTISGGETQYF. CDR3 sequence (DNA): TGTGCCAGCAGCCAAGGGACTATCTCAGGGGGAGAGACCCAGTACTTC.

This clonotype was found many times. V usage is TRBV4-2 and J usage is TRBJ2-7; D ambiguous. The CDR3 consists of 15 residues. The V end was cut by 0 bases, the J end by 2 bases, with 11 bases between. Looked up from germline, CDR1 is LGHNA and CDR2 is YNFKEQ. The CDR3 here is CASSQDVTIAYEQYF. The DNA of the CDR3 is TGTGCCAGCAGCCAAGATGTTACAATTGCCTACGAGCAGTACTTC.

This clonotype was recorded many times. The J gene is TRBJ2-7, the V gene TRBV7-2; 8 nucleotides line up with TRBD1. The CDR3 length is 15 residues. Germline V gene lookup returns CDR1 SGHTA and CDR2 FQGNSA. J lost 3 bases, V lost 0 bases, and 4 bases had no gene match. The CDR3: CASSLAGTGFYEQYF. For the CDR3, the DNA is TGTGCCAGCAGCTTAGCAGGGACAGGCTTCTACGAGCAGTACTTC. The whole variable domain, remainder taken from reference TRBV7-2 and TRBJ2-7, is GAGVSQSPSNKVTEKGKDVELRCDPISGHTALYWYRQSLGQGLEFLIYFQGNSAPDKSGLPSDRFSAERTGGSVSTLTIQRTQQEDSAVYLCASSLAGTGFYEQYFGPGTRLTVT.